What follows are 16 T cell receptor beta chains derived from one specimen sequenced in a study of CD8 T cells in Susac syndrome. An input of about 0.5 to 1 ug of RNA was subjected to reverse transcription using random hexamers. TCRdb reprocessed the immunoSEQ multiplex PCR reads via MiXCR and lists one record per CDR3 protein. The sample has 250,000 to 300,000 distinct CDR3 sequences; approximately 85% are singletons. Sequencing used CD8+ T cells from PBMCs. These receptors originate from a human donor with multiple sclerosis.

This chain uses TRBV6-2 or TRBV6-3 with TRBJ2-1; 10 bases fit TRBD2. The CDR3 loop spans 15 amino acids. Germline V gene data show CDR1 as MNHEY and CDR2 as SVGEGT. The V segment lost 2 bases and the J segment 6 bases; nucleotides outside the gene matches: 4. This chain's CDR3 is CASSYVLAGSNEQFF. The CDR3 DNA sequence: TGTGCCAGCAGTTACGTACTAGCGGGGAGCAATGAGCAGTTCTTC.

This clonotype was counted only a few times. The CDR3 spells CASSPTDAEAFF. The CDR3 DNA is TGTGCCAGCAGCCCCACGGACGCTGAAGCTTTCTTT. V and J are TRBV7-9 and TRBJ1-1, with D hard to call. Trimming shortened V by 5 bases and J by 6 bases, and 10 bases separated the two germline ends. CDR1 and CDR2 (germline): SEHNR, FQNEAQ (reference sequence). The CDR3 covers 12 residues.

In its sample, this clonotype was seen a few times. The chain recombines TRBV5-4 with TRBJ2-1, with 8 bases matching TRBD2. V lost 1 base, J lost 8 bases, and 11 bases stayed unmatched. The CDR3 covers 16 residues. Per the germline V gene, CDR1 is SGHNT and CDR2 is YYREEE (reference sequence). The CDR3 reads CASSLIIAGRSDEQFF. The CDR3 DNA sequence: TGTGCCAGCAGCTTGATTATAGCGGGGAGAAGCGATGAGCAGTTCTTC. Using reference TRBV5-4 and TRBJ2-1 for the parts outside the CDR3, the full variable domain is ETGVTQSPTHLIKTRGQQVTLRCSSQSGHNTVSWYQQALGQGPQFIFQYYREEENGRGNFPPRFSGLQFPNYSSELNVNALELDDSALYLCASSLIIAGRSDEQFFGPGTRLTVL.

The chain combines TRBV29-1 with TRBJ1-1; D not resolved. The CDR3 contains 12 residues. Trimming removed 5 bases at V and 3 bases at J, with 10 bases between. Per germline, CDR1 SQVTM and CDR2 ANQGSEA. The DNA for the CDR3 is TGCAGCGTTAATATGGGCGACACTGAAGCTTTCTTT. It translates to CSVNMGDTEAFF.

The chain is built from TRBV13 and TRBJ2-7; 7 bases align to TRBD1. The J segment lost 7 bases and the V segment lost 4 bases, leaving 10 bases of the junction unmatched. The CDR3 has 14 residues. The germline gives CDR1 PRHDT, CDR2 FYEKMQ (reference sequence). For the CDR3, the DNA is TGTGCCAGCAGCTCCCTACAGGGGTGGGGAGAGCAGTACTTC. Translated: CASSSLQGWGEQYF.

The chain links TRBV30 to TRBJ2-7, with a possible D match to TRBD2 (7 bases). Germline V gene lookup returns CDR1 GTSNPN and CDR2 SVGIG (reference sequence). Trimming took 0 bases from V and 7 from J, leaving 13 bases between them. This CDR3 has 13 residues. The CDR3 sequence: CAWSVGGAGEQYF. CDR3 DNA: TGTGCCTGGAGTGTTGGGGGGGCCGGAGAGCAGTACTTC.

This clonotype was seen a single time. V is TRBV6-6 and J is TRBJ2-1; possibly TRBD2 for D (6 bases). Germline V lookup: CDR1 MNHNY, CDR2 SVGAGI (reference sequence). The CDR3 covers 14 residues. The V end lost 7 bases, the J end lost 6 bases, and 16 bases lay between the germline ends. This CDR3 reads CASTQGAGFNEQFF. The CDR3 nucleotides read TGTGCCAGCACCCAAGGCGCGGGGTTCAATGAGCAGTTCTTC.

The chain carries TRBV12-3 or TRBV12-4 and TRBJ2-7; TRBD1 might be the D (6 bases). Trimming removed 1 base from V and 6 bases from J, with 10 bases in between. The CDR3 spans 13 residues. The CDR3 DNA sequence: TGTGCCAGCAGTTTAGACAGGGTAGGCGAGCAGTACTTC. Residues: CASSLDRVGEQYF.

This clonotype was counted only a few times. The CDR3 sequence is CAWSVMSGGGQPQHF. Here the CDR3 DNA reads TGTGCCTGGAGTGTAATGTCGGGGGGGGGTCAGCCCCAGCATTTT. V is TRBV30 and J is TRBJ1-5, with D possibly TRBD1 on 5 matching bases. Germline V CDR1 and CDR2: GTSNPN, SVGIG (reference sequence). The CDR3 loop spans 15 amino acids. V lost 0 bases to trimming and J lost 6 bases, with 15 bases between them.

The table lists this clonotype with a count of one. In nucleotides, the CDR3 is TGTGCCAGCAGTTACCTGACTAGCAGGGCCCCCTACGAGCAGTACTTC. Translation gives CASSYLTSRAPYEQYF. The chain links TRBV6-2 or TRBV6-3 to TRBJ2-7, with TRBD2 matching over 7 bases. CDR3 length equals 16 residues. V lost 2 bases to trimming and J lost 2 bases; unmatched junction nucleotides: 9. CDR1 is MNHEY, CDR2 SVGEGT, per germline.

The chain's CDR3 is CASSPDVQVLIAAPDTQYF. CDR3 DNA sequence: TGCGCCAGCAGCCCCGATGTACAGGTTCTCATAGCGGCGCCAGATACGCAGTATTTT. The genes are TRBV5-1 and TRBJ2-3, with D tentatively TRBD2 (6 bases). Germline CDR1 is SGHRS and CDR2 is YFSETQ. The CDR3 totals 19 residues. Trimming removed 4 bases at V and 4 bases at J, with 28 bases between.

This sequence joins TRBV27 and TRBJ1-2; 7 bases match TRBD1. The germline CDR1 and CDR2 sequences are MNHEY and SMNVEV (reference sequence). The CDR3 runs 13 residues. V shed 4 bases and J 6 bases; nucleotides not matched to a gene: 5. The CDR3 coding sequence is TGTGCCAGCAGTTCAGGGACAGATGATGGCTACACCTTC. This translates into CASSSGTDDGYTF.

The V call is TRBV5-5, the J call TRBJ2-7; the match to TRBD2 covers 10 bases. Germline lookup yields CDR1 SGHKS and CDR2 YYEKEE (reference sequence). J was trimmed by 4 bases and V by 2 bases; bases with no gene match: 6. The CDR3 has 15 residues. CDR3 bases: TGTGCCAGCAGCTTTTGGGCTAGCGGGAGTTACGAGCAGTACTTC. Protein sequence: CASSFWASGSYEQYF.

CDR3 protein: CASTERELRVTNEKLFF. For the CDR3, the DNA is TGTGCCAGCACCGAACGGGAACTGCGAGTAACTAATGAAAAACTGTTTTTT. The V and J genes are TRBV6-1 and TRBJ1-4; no clear D gene. V was cut by 7 bases and J by 1 base, with 19 bases left in between. CDR3 length equals 17 residues. The V gene's germline CDR1 is MNHNS and CDR2 SASEGT.

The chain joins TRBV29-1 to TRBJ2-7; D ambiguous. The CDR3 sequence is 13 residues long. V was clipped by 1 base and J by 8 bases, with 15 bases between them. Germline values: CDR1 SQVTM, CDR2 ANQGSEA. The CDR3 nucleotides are TGCAGCGTTGAAGTCGAGTCCTCCTATCAGCAGTACTTC. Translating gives CSVEVESSYQQYF.

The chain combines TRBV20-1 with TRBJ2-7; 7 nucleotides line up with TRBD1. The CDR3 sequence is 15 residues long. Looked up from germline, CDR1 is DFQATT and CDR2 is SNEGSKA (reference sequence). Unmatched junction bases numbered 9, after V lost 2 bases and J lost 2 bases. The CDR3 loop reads CSARPGQPLTYEQYF. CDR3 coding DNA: TGCAGTGCTAGACCGGGACAGCCGCTTACCTACGAGCAGTACTTC.